Listed below are T cell receptor beta chains from one sample, sequenced in a study of identical twins' blood T cells. TCRdb redid the calling of the 5' RACE reads with MiXCR, one entry per CDR3 protein. The top ten clones hold roughly 5.5% of a sample with hundreds of thousands of distinct CDR3 sequences, about 28% of them seen once. Sequencing was carried out using PBMCs. All receptors derive from a woman aged 18-49 years in good health. Both conserved end residues are part of each CDR3. The D gene is left open where the match is weak. Clone sizes are given selectively: once, few, many, or a class where the clone is expanded.

CDR3nt,CDR3aa,d_gene,abundance,v_gene,j_gene
TGCAGTGCACCAGAGGGGCAGGGCAATCAGCCCCAGCATTTT,CSAPEGQGNQPQHF,-,few,TRBV20-1,TRBJ1-5
TGTGCCAGCACCTTGGTGGGGGAGCTGTTTTTT,CASTLVGELFF,-,-,TRBV6-6,TRBJ2-2
TGCAGTGCTCCGGCGGCGACTAATGAGCAGTTCTTC,CSAPAATNEQFF,-,-,TRBV20-1,TRBJ2-1
TGTGCCGGCAGTGTACTAGCGGGACGCACAGATACGCAGTATTTC,CAGSVLAGRTDTQYF,TRBD2,-,TRBV28,TRBJ2-3
TGTTCCAGCAGCCTCAGGGGCGGAGGCACTGAAGCTTTCTTT,CSSSLRGGGTEAFF,-,-,TRBV5-6,TRBJ1-1
TGTGCCAGCAGTTACTCGAAGGCGGACCAGCCCCAGCATTTT,CASSYSKADQPQHF,-,few,TRBV6-5,TRBJ1-5
TGCAGCGTTGTTTGGCAATATATGAACACTGAAGCTTTCTTT,CSVVWQYMNTEAFF,-,many,TRBV29-1,TRBJ1-1
TGTGCCAGCGGACAGGGCCGAAATCAGCCCCAGCATTTT,CASGQGRNQPQHF,TRBD1,few,TRBV2,TRBJ1-5
TGTGCCAGCTCTCAGGCTTGGGGTGGCGGCTACACCTTC,CASSQAWGGGYTF,-,few,TRBV2,TRBJ1-2
TGTGCCAGCAGTGACTTTATGTCACGGGACAACTATGGCTACACCTTC,CASSDFMSRDNYGYTF,-,-,TRBV6-1,TRBJ1-2
TGCAGTGCTTCCGCCCGGGCCTTTGGGTATCAGCCCCAGCATTTT,CSASARAFGYQPQHF,-,-,TRBV20-1,TRBJ1-5
TGCAGTGCTAAGAGGTCAGATACGCAGTATTTT,CSAKRSDTQYF,-,-,TRBV20-1,TRBJ2-3
TGTGCCAGCAGCGACTCTGCCACTACGCAGTATTTT,CASSDSATTQYF,-,-,TRBV7-9,TRBJ2-3
TGCAGCCTTCGGACTAGCGGGAGGACCAATGAGCAGTTCTTC,CSLRTSGRTNEQFF,TRBD2,few,TRBV29-1,TRBJ2-1
TGTGCCAGCAGTCAACTTTGGGATCTCAACACCGGGGAGCTGTTTTTT,CASSQLWDLNTGELFF,-,few,TRBV5-5,TRBJ2-2
TGTGCCAGCAGCGTAGAGGCTAGCGGGGGGACAGATACGCAGTATTTT,CASSVEASGGTDTQYF,TRBD2,few,TRBV9,TRBJ2-3
TGCGCCAGCAGCCAAGCAATAAGGGGGAACTATGGCTACACCTTC,CASSQAIRGNYGYTF,-,few,TRBV4-3,TRBJ1-2
TGCGCCAGCAGCCAAGAACCGGGACGTAGCTATGGCTACACCTTC,CASSQEPGRSYGYTF,-,few,TRBV4-3,TRBJ1-2
TGTGCCAGCAGCTTTGGTTATGGGAACACCGGGGAGCTGTTTTTT,CASSFGYGNTGELFF,-,-,TRBV5-6,TRBJ2-2
TGTGCCAGCAGCGGGGCCGGGACAGGATTTAATTCACCCCTCCACTTT,CASSGAGTGFNSPLHF,TRBD1,-,TRBV9,TRBJ1-6
TGTGCCAGCAGTTTGGGGGGGCTAAGGGGCTACACCTTC,CASSLGGLRGYTF,-,-,TRBV27,TRBJ1-2
TGTGCCAGCTCTCCCGGGACCGTGACAACTGAAGCTTTCTTT,CASSPGTVTTEAFF,-,once,TRBV18,TRBJ1-1
TGTGCCAGCAGTTCTCGGGGGAAGCACACCTTC,CASSSRGKHTF,-,few,TRBV25-1,TRBJ1-2
TGCAGCGTTGTCGGCGGGGGCGGGTCGGTCGAAGCTTTCTTT,CSVVGGGGSVEAFF,-,many,TRBV29-1,TRBJ1-1
TGCGCCAGCAGCCCCCCTTCGGACACTGAAGCTTTCTTT,CASSPPSDTEAFF,-,many,TRBV5-1,TRBJ1-1
TGCAGTGTCCCGAGGGGGAGCAATGAGCAGTTCTTC,CSVPRGSNEQFF,-,many,TRBV20-1,TRBJ2-1
TGCAGTGCGCTTAACTATGGCTACACCTTC,CSALNYGYTF,-,-,TRBV20-1,TRBJ1-2
TGCGCCAGCAGCTTGGCTGGGGGCGATTCAGCTTTCTTT,CASSLAGGDSAFF,-,-,TRBV5-1,TRBJ1-1
TGTGCCAGCAGTCCGGGACAGGGGCCAACTAATGAAAAACTGTTTTTT,CASSPGQGPTNEKLFF,TRBD1,-,TRBV12-3/TRBV12-4,TRBJ1-4
TGCAGTGCTAGTATGGTCGAGTCCTACGGGCAGTACTTC,CSASMVESYGQYF,-,-,TRBV20-1,TRBJ2-7
TGCGCCAGCAGCTCCCACGACAGGAAAGAGACCCAGTACTTC,CASSSHDRKETQYF,-,-,TRBV5-1,TRBJ2-5
TGCAGTGCTAGAGTCGGGGTCCAGGGGGCTGAAGCTTTCTTT,CSARVGVQGAEAFF,TRBD1,-,TRBV20-1,TRBJ1-1
TGTGCCAGCAGTTGGCGACAGGGCGGGCCGCCGAACACTGAAGCTTTCTTT,CASSWRQGGPPNTEAFF,TRBD1,few,TRBV6-2/TRBV6-3,TRBJ1-1
TGCAGCGTTGAGGGCTGGGGGGATGAGCAGTTCTTC,CSVEGWGDEQFF,-,-,TRBV29-1,TRBJ2-1
TGTGCCAGCAGCTTAGCGGCAGGGGAGGCCTACGAGCAGTACTTC,CASSLAAGEAYEQYF,-,-,TRBV7-7,TRBJ2-7
TGTGCCAGCAGTGAAAGGGGCAGGGGCCGGACTGAAGCTTTCTTT,CASSERGRGRTEAFF,-,few,TRBV25-1,TRBJ1-1
TGCGCCAGCAGCCAAGATGTCGCAGGAAGAAATGAGCAGTTCTTC,CASSQDVAGRNEQFF,-,few,TRBV4-3,TRBJ2-1
TGCGCCAGCAGCTTTCAGGGGGCAAATGGCTACACCTTC,CASSFQGANGYTF,TRBD1,-,TRBV5-1,TRBJ1-2
TGTGCCAGCACTTCCACGGGAGGGTCCTACAATGAGCAGTTCTTC,CASTSTGGSYNEQFF,TRBD2,-,TRBV5-4,TRBJ2-1
TGTGCCAGCTCACCCCTCCGAGGGGATAATCAGCCCCAGCATTTT,CASSPLRGDNQPQHF,-,-,TRBV18,TRBJ1-5
TGCGCCAGCAGCTCCGGACAGGGTGAAGCTTTCTTT,CASSSGQGEAFF,TRBD1,few,TRBV5-1,TRBJ1-1
TGCAGTTATACAGGGATGTGGACTGAAGCTTTCTTT,CSYTGMWTEAFF,-,many,TRBV29-1,TRBJ1-1
TGCAGCGTCCTCGGACTAGCGGTCCAAGAGACCCAGTACTTC,CSVLGLAVQETQYF,TRBD2,many,TRBV29-1,TRBJ2-5
TGTGCCAGCAGCCAACCCAGGAGGGACACTGAAGCTTTCTTT,CASSQPRRDTEAFF,-,-,TRBV3-1,TRBJ1-1
TGTGCCAGCAAGGGGCTAGGGGATTCACCCCTCCACTTT,CASKGLGDSPLHF,-,few,TRBV2,TRBJ1-6
TGTGCCAGCAGTTATCAGGGGGCAAATGAAAAACTGTTTTTT,CASSYQGANEKLFF,TRBD1,few,TRBV6-5,TRBJ1-4
TGTGCCAGCAGCGCCCACGAGGGCGGTGGCACTGAAGCTTTCTTT,CASSAHEGGGTEAFF,-,-,TRBV7-9,TRBJ1-1
TGCAGTGCACCACCGATGCTGGGTAAAAACACAGATACGCAGTATTTT,CSAPPMLGKNTDTQYF,-,few,TRBV20-1,TRBJ2-3
TGTGCCAGCAGGCTGCTCGGGCGCGTCTCACCCCTCCACTTT,CASRLLGRVSPLHF,-,-,TRBV6-5,TRBJ1-6
TGTGCCAGCAGTGAACTGACCGGGGAGCTGTTTTTT,CASSELTGELFF,-,many,TRBV6-1,TRBJ2-2
TGTGCCACCAGCAGAGATCCGGGACAGTACAATGAGCAGTTCTTC,CATSRDPGQYNEQFF,TRBD1,few,TRBV15,TRBJ2-1
TGTGCCAGCAGCTTAGAAGGAGGGGGCATGAATGAGCAGTTCTTC,CASSLEGGGMNEQFF,-,-,TRBV11-2,TRBJ2-1
TGTGCCAGCAGTCCGCCCGGGACTTACGGTGGTGCCCAGTACTTC,CASSPPGTYGGAQYF,-,few,TRBV27,TRBJ2-5
TGTGCCAGCGGCAGAGGACACACTGAAGCTTTCTTT,CASGRGHTEAFF,-,-,TRBV3-1,TRBJ1-1
TGTGCCAGCAGTGAAGGTGCGGGGAACACTGAAGCTTTCTTT,CASSEGAGNTEAFF,-,-,TRBV6-1,TRBJ1-1
TGCAGCTTTGAGGGCCAGAGTAATAAAGCTTTCTTT,CSFEGQSNKAFF,-,-,TRBV29-1,TRBJ1-1
TGTGCCAGCGAAACCGTACAGGGGAACACTGAAGCTTTCTTT,CASETVQGNTEAFF,-,-,TRBV7-9,TRBJ1-1